This is a list of T cell receptor beta chains from one sample in a study of cytomegalovirus exposure and HLA in healthy donors. Sequenced by immunoSEQ multiplex PCR; TCRdb stores in-frame clones only, minus some. The repertoire consists of around 40,000 clones, with roughly 90% occurring once and the leading ten covering more than 7.5%. Sequenced: PBMCs. The receptor source for this set is a woman between 40 and 50 years old in good health and CMV-seropositive. CDR3s include the opening cysteine and the closing phenylalanine or tryptophan. A D gene is named only where the DNA matches it firmly. Clone size, where shown, is once, few, many, or a class for clones that have expanded.

CDR3 protein	CDR3 DNA	D gene	clone size	V gene	J gene
CASSSPDRGSNQPQHF	TGTGCCAGCAGTTCGCCCGACAGGGGTAGCAATCAGCCCCAGCATTTT	TRBD1	.	TRBV28	TRBJ1-5
CASSPGLASGELFF	TGTGCCAGCAGCCCCGGACTAGCGAGCGGGGAGCTGTTTTTT	TRBD2	.	TRBV7-2	TRBJ2-2
CASSDGTGGAEAFF	TGCGCCAGCAGCGACGGGACAGGAGGGGCTGAAGCTTTCTTT	TRBD1	.	TRBV5-1	TRBJ1-1
CASSLGRGTSYEQFF	TGTGCCAGCAGCTTAGGACGGGGGACTAGCTATGAGCAGTTCTTC	TRBD2	.	TRBV7-8	TRBJ2-1
CATLLGPSYNEQFF	TGTGCCACGCTCTTGGGGCCTTCCTACAATGAGCAGTTCTTC	.	once	TRBV6-1	TRBJ2-1
CASSPPLGRITGNEQFF	TGTGCCAGCTCACCCCCCTTAGGTCGGATCACGGGGAATGAGCAGTTCTTC	.	.	TRBV18	TRBJ2-1
CASRPRQGDTYEQYF	TGTGCCAGCAGACCAAGACAGGGGGACACCTACGAGCAGTACTTC	TRBD1	.	TRBV28	TRBJ2-7
CASTKTTEYGYTF	TGTGCCAGCACCAAGACTACGGAATATGGCTACACCTTC	.	.	TRBV6-1	TRBJ1-2
CASTSGSYNEQYF	TGTGCCAGTACGAGCGGGAGTTATAACGAGCAGTACTTC	TRBD2	few	TRBV19	TRBJ2-7
CASSLQTSYEQYF	TGTGCCAGCAGTCTCCAAACTAGCTACGAGCAGTACTTC	.	few	TRBV6-6	TRBJ2-7
CASSASGTGVADTQYF	TGTGCCAGCAGTGCCTCCGGGACAGGGGTGGCAGATACGCAGTATTTT	TRBD1	.	TRBV6-1	TRBJ2-3
CASSLTSGGIETQYF	TGTGCCAGCAGCTTGACTAGCGGGGGCATAGAGACCCAGTACTTC	TRBD2	.	TRBV7-6	TRBJ2-5
CASSLERAAFF	TGTGCCAGCAGTTTAGAGCGGGCTGCTTTCTTT	.	.	TRBV28	TRBJ1-1
CANAAGAPDEQFF	TGTGCCAATGCGGCGGGAGCCCCCGATGAGCAGTTCTTC	TRBD2	.	TRBV10-3	TRBJ2-1
CGIHSGHTGELFF	TGCGGGATCCATAGCGGACACACCGGGGAGCTGTTTTTT	.	once	TRBV29-1	TRBJ2-2
CASRNGILRGYTF	TGTGCCAGCAGAAATGGTATATTGCGTGGCTACACCTTC	.	.	TRBV28	TRBJ1-2
CASSPGGSAPYGYTF	TGTGCCAGCTCACCCGGGGGAAGTGCCCCGTATGGCTACACCTTC	.	.	TRBV18	TRBJ1-2
CASSHQGSGYTF	TGTGCCAGTAGTCATCAGGGGAGTGGCTACACCTTC	.	once	TRBV19	TRBJ1-2
CASSLSLSSATYNEQFF	TGTGCCAGCAGTTTATCCCTCTCTAGCGCGACATACAATGAGCAGTTCTTC	.	.	TRBV27	TRBJ2-1
CASRPSGVETQYF	TGTGCCAGCAGACCCTCAGGGGTTGAGACCCAGTACTTC	.	.	TRBV6-5	TRBJ2-5
CASSPPIGQGDTEAFF	TGTGCCAGCTCACCTCCAATTGGACAGGGAGACACTGAAGCTTTCTTT	TRBD1	.	TRBV18	TRBJ1-1
CASSLGQNTGELFF	TGTGCCAGCAGCTTAGGACAAAACACCGGGGAGCTGTTTTTT	.	few	TRBV7-2	TRBJ2-2
CATSGLAVYEQYF	TGTGCCACCTCAGGACTAGCTGTTTACGAGCAGTACTTC	TRBD2	.	TRBV6-5	TRBJ2-7
CASSLGGGSAGGGEQFF	TGCGCCAGCAGCTTGGGGGGTGGTTCGGCGGGGGGAGGTGAGCAGTTCTTC	TRBD2	.	TRBV5-1	TRBJ2-1
CASSGIAKNIQYF	TGTGCCAGTAGCGGGATTGCCAAAAACATTCAGTACTTC	.	.	TRBV19	TRBJ2-4
CASSRPSGASTDTQYF	TGTGCCAGCAGCCGTCCTAGCGGAGCTAGCACAGATACGCAGTATTTT	TRBD2	.	TRBV7-2	TRBJ2-3
CASSQQGSGNQPQHF	TGTGCCAGCAGCCAACAGGGTAGCGGCAATCAGCCCCAGCATTTT	.	.	TRBV6-1	TRBJ1-5
CASNGVNGYTF	TGTGCCAGCAACGGTGTGAATGGCTACACCTTC	.	.	TRBV6-1	TRBJ1-2
CASSFGSLSNQPQHF	TGTGCCAGCAGTTTCGGGAGTTTAAGCAATCAGCCCCAGCATTTT	.	once	TRBV28	TRBJ1-5
CASSLEVGRVNTEAFF	TGCGCCAGCAGCTTGGAGGTCGGCAGGGTGAACACTGAAGCTTTCTTT	.	.	TRBV5-1	TRBJ1-1
CASSLARRQGDGEQYF	TGTGCCAGCAGCTTAGCGAGGAGACAGGGGGATGGCGAGCAGTACTTC	TRBD1	few	TRBV7-2	TRBJ2-7
CASRRGGGEQYF	TGTGCCAGCAGGAGAGGGGGCGGGGAGCAGTACTTC	TRBD1	few	TRBV2	TRBJ2-7
CASRTGDWGTEAFF	TGTGCCAGCAGGACAGGGGACTGGGGCACTGAAGCTTTCTTT	TRBD1	once	TRBV2	TRBJ1-1
CASSLGAGNTEAFF	TGTGCCAGCTCTTTAGGGGCCGGGAACACTGAAGCTTTCTTT	.	.	TRBV18	TRBJ1-1
CASSFGPGQYFSGNTIYF	TGTGCCAGCAGCTTCGGCCCGGGACAGTATTTCTCTGGAAACACCATATATTTT	TRBD1	.	TRBV7-2	TRBJ1-3
CATSSWEGLNYGYTF	TGTGCCACCAGCAGTTGGGAGGGGTTGAACTATGGCTACACCTTC	.	.	TRBV15	TRBJ1-2
CASSHRDRAIYEQYF	TGTGCCAGCAGCCACCGGGACAGGGCCATCTACGAGCAGTACTTC	TRBD1	.	TRBV11-2	TRBJ2-7
CASSPLNRFGANYGYTF	TGTGCCAGCTCACCCCTGAACAGGTTCGGTGCTAACTATGGCTACACCTTC	.	.	TRBV18	TRBJ1-2
CASSQSGGGDTQYF	TGTGCCAGCAGCCAGAGCGGGGGGGGAGATACGCAGTATTTT	TRBD2	.	TRBV4-2	TRBJ2-3
CASSLGGRPMNTEAFF	TGTGCCAGCAGTTTAGGAGGGCGCCCAATGAACACTGAAGCTTTCTTT	.	.	TRBV28	TRBJ1-1
CASSEDRSNTGELFF	TGTGCCAGCAGTGAGGACAGGTCGAACACCGGGGAGCTGTTTTTT	TRBD1	.	TRBV6-4	TRBJ2-2
CASSPFSRRDLLNEQFF	TGTGCCAGCTCACCATTTAGCAGGCGGGACCTCCTCAATGAGCAGTTCTTC	.	.	TRBV18	TRBJ2-1
CASSQGTDQPQHF	TGTGCCAGTAGTCAAGGGACAGATCAGCCCCAGCATTTT	TRBD1	.	TRBV19	TRBJ1-5
CASSLEIGWEGGEQYF	TGTGCCAGCAGCTTAGAGATTGGGTGGGAAGGGGGCGAGCAGTACTTC	.	.	TRBV7-6	TRBJ2-7
CASSSGTDTQYF	TGTGCCAGCAGCTCCGGGACAGATACGCAGTATTTT	.	.	TRBV7-9	TRBJ2-3
CASSKDRGISNYGYTF	TGTGCCAGCAGCAAAGACAGGGGGATCAGTAACTATGGCTACACCTTC	TRBD1	.	TRBV13	TRBJ1-2
CASSLSGGYNEQFF	TGTGCCAGTAGTCTTAGCGGGGGGTACAATGAGCAGTTCTTC	TRBD2	.	TRBV19	TRBJ2-1
CASSLQVTREKLFF	TGTGCCAGCAGCTTGCAAGTCACGAGGGAAAAACTGTTTTTT	.	.	TRBV5-8	TRBJ1-4
CASSLAETYEQYF	TGTGCCAGCAGCTTAGCAGAGACCTACGAGCAGTACTTC	.	once	TRBV7-9	TRBJ2-7
CASSYKGGDYGYTF	TGTGCCAGCAGTTACAAGGGAGGGGACTATGGCTACACCTTC	.	.	TRBV6-6	TRBJ1-2
CATQGASYNEQFF	TGTGCCACACAGGGGGCCTCCTACAATGAGCAGTTCTTC	TRBD1	.	TRBV10-3	TRBJ2-1
CASSLIRGPVSYEQYF	TGTGCCAGCAGCCTAATCAGGGGGCCAGTATCCTACGAGCAGTACTTC	TRBD1	.	TRBV5-8	TRBJ2-7
CASSGLYPGQGKGEPQHF	TGTGCCAGCAGTGGGCTTTATCCGGGACAGGGGAAAGGAGAACCCCAGCATTTT	TRBD1	.	TRBV27	TRBJ1-5
CSAGTPPTGELFF	TGCAGCGCGGGGACTCCTCCAACCGGGGAGCTGTTTTTT	.	.	TRBV29-1	TRBJ2-2
CASREDRGLGYGYTF	TGTGCCAGCAGGGAAGACAGGGGGCTCGGCTATGGCTACACCTTC	TRBD1	.	TRBV2	TRBJ1-2
CAWSVVTGITDQPQHF	TGTGCCTGGAGTGTCGTGACAGGGATTACGGATCAGCCCCAGCATTTT	TRBD1	.	TRBV30	TRBJ1-5
CASSLDTLGVQGYTF	TGTGCCAGCAGCTTAGATACTCTAGGGGTTCAAGGCTACACCTTC	.	.	TRBV11-2	TRBJ1-2
CASSEQGGNQPQHF	TGTGCCAGCAGTGAACAAGGGGGAAATCAGCCCCAGCATTTT	.	.	TRBV7-6	TRBJ1-5
CATSRGTLGQGVSDTQYF	TGTGCCACCAGCAGAGGGACCTTGGGTCAGGGGGTATCAGATACGCAGTATTTT	TRBD1	.	TRBV15	TRBJ2-3
CASSWGGGETQYF	TGTGCCAGCAGCTGGGGGGGAGGAGAGACCCAGTACTTC	TRBD2	.	TRBV7-9	TRBJ2-5